Below are 29 T cell receptor beta chains sequenced from a single sample in a study of blood T cell repertoires in COVID-19. This table comes from immunoSEQ multiplex PCR, and its TCRdb copy is limited to in-frame clones, with some not included. The repertoire holds under 85,000 clones, with 60% to 85% as singletons. Material for sequencing was peripheral blood. The receptors here all came from a human donor in a cohort sampled during active COVID-19.

In this sample, this clone turned up once. The chain uses TRBV9 and TRBJ1-1; D ambiguous. The CDR3 length is 15 residues. V gave up 2 bases and J gave up 1 base, with 12 bases separating them. CDR1 SGDLS and CDR2 YYNGEE come from the germline V gene. CDR3: CASSVVPLPNTEAFF. The DNA of the CDR3 is TGTGCCAGCAGCGTTGTCCCGCTACCGAACACTGAAGCTTTCTTT.

The CDR3 here is CSVGEGNQPQHF. Written as DNA, the CDR3 is TGCAGCGTTGGTGAGGGCAATCAGCCCCAGCATTTT. This chain uses TRBV29-1 with TRBJ1-5, with D uncertain. The CDR3 spans 12 residues. V lost 4 bases to trimming and J lost 2 bases, with 6 bases between them. The germline CDR1 and CDR2 sequences are SQVTM and ANQGSEA.

The count of this clone is one. The chain couples TRBV3-1 (or the pseudogene TRBV3-2) to TRBJ2-5, with 8 nucleotides matching TRBD2. V gave up 4 bases and J gave up 4 bases; unmatched junction bases: 5. The CDR3 contains 14 residues. The germline V gene encodes CDR1 LGHDT and CDR2 YNNKEL (reference sequence). CDR3 sequence: CASSLGLVGETQYF. CDR3 DNA sequence: TGTGCCAGCAGCCTGGGACTAGTGGGAGAGACCCAGTACTTC.

This clone came up a few times. CDR3: CASSVTTGFSEQYF. CDR3 nucleotides: TGTGCCAGCAGCGTCACGACAGGGTTCAGCGAGCAGTACTTC. The gene calls are TRBV11-2 and TRBJ2-7, with TRBD1 matching over 7 bases. Germline CDR1 and CDR2: SGHAT and FQNNGV. V lost 5 bases to trimming and J lost 6 bases; unmatched junction nucleotides: 10. CDR3 size: 14 residues. Full variable domain (outside the CDR3, taken from reference TRBV11-2 and TRBJ2-7): EAGVAQSPRYKIIEKRQSVAFWCNPISGHATLYWYQQILGQGPKLLIQFQNNGVVDDSQLPKDRFSAERLKGVDSTLKIQPAKLEDSAVYLCASSVTTGFSEQYFGPGTRLTVT.

The rearrangement uses TRBV10-3 and TRBJ1-1, with a tentative D call TRBD1 (6 bases). The V and J ends lost 11 bases and 5 bases respectively, with 18 bases between them. Germline V gene data show CDR1 as ENHRY and CDR2 as SYGVKD. The CDR3 covers 13 residues. This chain's CDR3 is CASGQGISTEAFF. The DNA for the CDR3 is TGTGCCTCCGGGCAGGGGATATCGACTGAAGCTTTCTTT.

The V call is TRBV3-1 (or the pseudogene TRBV3-2), the J call TRBJ2-3; 13 bases map to TRBD2. V trimming: 2 bases; J trimming: 3 bases; junction bases outside the gene matches: 2. The germline V gene encodes CDR1 LGHDT and CDR2 YNNKEL (reference sequence). The CDR3 length is 16 residues. The CDR3 loop reads CASSQRTSGGTDTQYF. CDR3 nucleotide sequence: TGTGCCAGCAGCCAACGGACTAGCGGGGGAACAGATACGCAGTATTTT.

This clone was counted between two and nine times. The chain has TRBV5-8 and TRBJ2-7; 8 bases are a match to TRBD1. The CDR3 sequence is 15 residues long. Germline trimming cut 5 bases from V and 3 bases from J; bases unmatched to any gene: 10. Per the germline V gene, CDR1 is SGHTS and CDR2 is YDEGEE. CDR3 DNA sequence: TGTGCCAGCAGTAGAGGGACAGGAGAATACTACGAGCAGTACTTC. This codes for CASSRGTGEYYEQYF.

The chain couples TRBV15 to TRBJ1-4; the match to TRBD1 covers 12 bases. The V gene's germline CDR1 is LNHNV and CDR2 YYDKDF (reference sequence). V lost 6 bases, J lost 10 bases, and 9 bases stayed unmatched. The CDR3 covers 15 residues. CDR3 sequence: CATSFSGTGGGKLFF. The CDR3 bases are TGTGCCACCAGTTTTTCCGGGACAGGGGGCGGAAAACTGTTTTTT. Drawing the rest from reference TRBV15 and TRBJ1-4, the complete variable domain is DAMVIQNPRYQVTQFGKPVTLSCSQTLNHNVMYWYQQKSSQAPKLLFHYYDKDFNNEADTPDNFQSRRPNTSFCFLDIRSPGLGDTAMYLCATSFSGTGGGKLFFGSGTQLSVL.

The chain uses TRBV9 and TRBJ1-3; 11 bases align to TRBD1. After removal of 2 bases from V and 4 bases from J, the junction contained 5 bases not matched to a gene. CDR1 is SGDLS, CDR2 YYNGEE, per germline. The CDR3 has 16 residues. CDR3 region: CASSVWTGGSGNTIYF. CDR3 coding DNA: TGTGCCAGCAGCGTGTGGACAGGGGGCTCCGGAAACACCATATATTTT.

This rearrangement joins TRBV2 to TRBJ2-6; TRBD1 might be the D (5 bases). The CDR3 is made up of 15 amino acids. The germline CDR1 and CDR2 sequences are SNHLY and FYNNEI. Trimming stripped 7 bases from V and 2 bases from J, with 12 bases between. This CDR3 is CASTEQGAGANVLTF. CDR3 DNA sequence: TGTGCCAGCACCGAACAAGGGGCTGGGGCCAACGTCCTGACTTTC.

The V and J genes are TRBV28 and TRBJ1-2; TRBD1 aligns across 8 bases. The CDR3 is 15 residues long. Losses at the gene ends were 3 bases for V and 7 bases for J; bases not matched to a gene: 10. The germline V gene has CDR1 MDHEN and CDR2 SYDVKM. Here the CDR3 reads CASSLGTGTGGGYTF. The CDR3 nucleotides are TGTGCCAGCAGTTTGGGAACCGGGACAGGTGGTGGCTACACCTTC.

The chain combines TRBV7-3 with TRBJ2-5; D is possibly TRBD1 (7 bases). This CDR3 spans 15 amino acids. V gave up 2 bases and J gave up 1 base, with 11 bases separating them. Looked up from germline, CDR1 is SGHTA and CDR2 is FQGTGA. The CDR3 DNA follows: TGTGCCAGCAGCTTAGGAGGGGGCCCCCAAGAGACCCAGTACTTC. It codes for CASSLGGGPQETQYF.

The chain is built from TRBV27 and TRBJ1-4; TRBD1 matches at 8 bases. CDR3 size: 12 residues. CDR1 MNHEY and CDR2 SMNVEV come from the germline V gene (reference sequence). With 8 bases clipped from V and 7 bases from J, the junction kept 3 bases outside the gene matches. The CDR3, as DNA: TGTGCCAGCGGTGGACAGGGTGAAAAACTGTTTTTT. It encodes CASGGQGEKLFF.

This chain links TRBV19 with TRBJ1-1; D is perhaps TRBD1 (6 bases). CDR3 length: 13 residues. V lost 5 bases and J 1 base, leaving 8 bases between the germline ends. CDR1 is LNHDA, CDR2 SQIVND, per germline (reference sequence). The CDR3 here is CASSLQGNTEAFF. Written as DNA, the CDR3 is TGTGCCAGTAGTCTACAGGGGAACACTGAAGCTTTCTTT.

This clone showed up just once. V is TRBV18 and J is TRBJ1-2, with TRBD1 matching 7 bases. Germline CDR1 KGHSH, CDR2 LQKENI. The J segment lost 4 bases and the V segment lost 3 bases, leaving 8 bases of the junction unmatched. CDR3 length: 15 residues. In nucleotides, the CDR3 is TGTGCCAGCTCACCGGGGCAGGGGGTCTTCTATGGCTACACCTTC. Its translation: CASSPGQGVFYGYTF.

This chain links TRBV12-3 or TRBV12-4 with TRBJ1-1; 8 nucleotides line up with TRBD1. The ends lost 6 bases at V and 11 bases at J; junction bases unmatched: 8. The length of the CDR3 is 12 residues. CDR3 amino acids: CASSPTGEKAFF. In DNA form, the CDR3 reads TGTGCCAGCAGCCCGACAGGGGAAAAGGCTTTCTTT.

V usage is TRBV18 and J usage is TRBJ2-1; perhaps TRBD1 as D (6 bases). V was pared by 2 bases and J by 7 bases, with 18 bases between. The CDR3 covers 16 residues. Germline V gene sequence: CDR1 KGHSH, CDR2 LQKENI. The chain's CDR3 is CASSPTGSLQGNEQFF. The CDR3 coding sequence is TGTGCCAGCTCACCAACCGGGTCTTTACAGGGAAATGAGCAGTTCTTC.

The chain employs TRBV9 and TRBJ1-1; the D gene is possibly TRBD1 (6 bases). Germline assignment: CDR1 SGDLS and CDR2 YYNGEE. Trimming removed 2 bases at V and 10 bases at J, with 18 bases between. The CDR3 sequence is 14 residues long. The CDR3 protein is CASSVSGTQGRAFF. Written as DNA, the CDR3 is TGTGCCAGCAGCGTTTCCGGGACACAGGGTCGAGCTTTCTTT.

J is TRBJ2-7 and V is TRBV24-1; 7 bases match TRBD1. Trimming at V came to 9 bases and at J to 3 bases, leaving 13 bases not matched to a gene. The CDR3 is 15 residues long. CDR1 and CDR2 from the germline V gene are KGHDR and SFDVKD. The CDR3 DNA reads TGTGCCACCTACAAGAGGGGGCGCGTCGTCTACGAGCAGTACTTC. It specifies CATYKRGRVVYEQYF.

V usage is TRBV29-1 and J usage is TRBJ2-3; the match to TRBD1 covers 7 bases. Trimming removed 6 bases from V and 2 bases from J; junction bases left unmatched: 11. The CDR3 spans 15 residues. Germline V CDR1 and CDR2: SQVTM, ANQGSEA. The CDR3 loop is CSVHKTGNPTDTQYF. CDR3 bases: TGCAGCGTCCACAAGACAGGGAATCCCACAGATACGCAGTATTTT.

This chain links TRBV6-5 with TRBJ2-7, with 10 positions matching TRBD1. Germline lookup yields CDR1 MNHEY and CDR2 SVGAGI. V lost 0 bases and J lost 7; bases outside the gene matches: 6. The CDR3 covers 15 residues. The CDR3 DNA reads as TGTGCCAGCAGTTACTCGACAGACAGGGGGCTTGAGCAGTACTTC. Translated: CASSYSTDRGLEQYF.

The genes are TRBV6-5 and TRBJ1-2; D gene ambiguous. The CDR3 is 15 residues long. Trimming left V 10 bases short and J 0 bases short, with 18 bases between. Per germline, CDR1 MNHEY and CDR2 SVGAGI. CDR3: CATVSGSKSNYGYTF. As DNA, the CDR3 is TGTGCCACCGTGAGTGGGAGTAAATCTAACTATGGCTACACCTTC.

The chain links TRBV9 to TRBJ1-4, with a weak D call TRBD1 (5 bases). With 0 bases removed from V and 3 bases from J, the gap between germline ends came to 9 bases. CDR3 length: 15 amino acids. Germline V gene lookup returns CDR1 SGDLS and CDR2 YYNGEE. The CDR3 DNA reads TGTGCCAGCAGCGTAGAAGGGACTCCTAATGAAAAACTGTTTTTT. Amino acids: CASSVEGTPNEKLFF.

This chain links TRBV25-1 with TRBJ1-2; possible D gene TRBD1, 5 bases. The CDR3 consists of 14 residues. The germline V and J ends were trimmed by 7 bases and 7 bases, with 19 bases remaining between them. Germline CDR1 and CDR2: MGHDK and SYGVNS. The CDR3: CASTRMGGETGYTF. CDR3 nucleotide sequence: TGTGCCAGCACCCGAATGGGGGGGGAGACTGGCTACACCTTC.

This sequence joins TRBV2 and TRBJ2-4, with unresolved D. V lost 6 bases, J lost 0 bases, and 18 bases lay in between. Germline CDR1 SNHLY, CDR2 FYNNEI. The CDR3 consists of 17 residues. CDR3 region: CASRAERQPLAKNIQYF. CDR3 in DNA: TGTGCCAGCAGGGCGGAGCGCCAGCCATTAGCCAAAAACATTCAGTACTTC.

The chain uses TRBV2 and TRBJ1-5, with a tentative D call TRBD1 (5 bases). This CDR3 comprises 14 residues. From germline, CDR1 is SNHLY and CDR2 FYNNEI. Trimming stripped 11 bases from V and 7 bases from J, with 21 bases between. This chain's CDR3 is CARAGGGRGQPQHF. In DNA form, the CDR3 reads TGTGCCCGCGCGGGGGGGGGTCGAGGGCAGCCCCAGCATTTT.

CDR3 bases: TGTGCCAGCAGCGTAGCTACTAGCGGGCCACTTGGCGAGCAGTTCTTC. Translated, it gives CASSVATSGPLGEQFF. The chain couples TRBV9 to TRBJ2-1, with 9 bases aligning to TRBD2. This CDR3 spans 16 amino acids. V lost 0 bases and J lost 10; bases outside the gene matches: 11. Germline V lookup: CDR1 SGDLS, CDR2 YYNGEE.

This clone was seen only once. The rearrangement links TRBV4-1 to TRBJ2-6; 7 bases line up with TRBD1. CDR3 length: 16 amino acids. Germline trimming cut 3 bases from V and 3 bases from J; bases unmatched to any gene: 5. CDR1 is MGHRA, CDR2 YSYEKL, per germline. CDR3 sequence (DNA): TGCGCCAGCAGCCATAAACAGGGGTATGGGGCCAACGTCCTGACTTTC. This encodes CASSHKQGYGANVLTF.

This clone was recorded a few times. The V and J genes are TRBV6-5 and TRBJ1-5; tentative D call: TRBD1 (6 bases). CDR3 length: 15 amino acids. The germline gives CDR1 MNHEY, CDR2 SVGAGI. Between the trimmed V and J ends, which lost 6 bases and 2 bases, there was a span of 14 bases. The CDR3 sequence: CASRANRAGNQPQHF. The DNA for the CDR3 is TGTGCCAGCAGGGCTAACAGGGCGGGCAATCAGCCCCAGCATTTT.